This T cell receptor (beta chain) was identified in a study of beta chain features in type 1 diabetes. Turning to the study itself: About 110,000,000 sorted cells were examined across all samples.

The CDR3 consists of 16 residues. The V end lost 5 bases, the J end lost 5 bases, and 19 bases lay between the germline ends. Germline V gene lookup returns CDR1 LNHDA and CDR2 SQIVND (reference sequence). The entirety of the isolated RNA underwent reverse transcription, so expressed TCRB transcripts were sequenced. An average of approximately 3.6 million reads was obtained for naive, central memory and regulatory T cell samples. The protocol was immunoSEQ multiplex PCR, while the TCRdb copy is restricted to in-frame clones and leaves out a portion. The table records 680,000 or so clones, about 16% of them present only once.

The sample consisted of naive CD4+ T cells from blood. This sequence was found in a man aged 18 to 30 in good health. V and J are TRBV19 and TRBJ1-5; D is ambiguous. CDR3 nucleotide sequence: TGTGCCAGTAGTCCCCGACGGGATATCGTCCATCAGCCCCAGCATTTT. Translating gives CASSPRRDIVHQPQHF.